This entry lists 27 T cell receptor beta chains sequenced from one sample in a study of T cells in Graves' hyperthyroidism and ophthalmopathy. RNA transcripts served as the template for amplifying TCR beta CDR3 regions. An initial round of RT-PCR targeting the TCR CDR3 relied on the HTBI primer set. MiXCR, applied by TCRdb to the multiplex PCR reads, yields one record per CDR3 protein. The sample includes nearly 250,000 distinct CDR3 sequences, around 24% seen only once; the top ten take around 40%. The material sequenced was blood. These receptors all stem from a woman between 35 and 50 years old with Graves' ophthalmopathy.

The V call is TRBV30, the J call TRBJ2-1, with TRBD1 matching over 7 bases. Germline V CDR1 and CDR2: GTSNPN, SVGIG (reference sequence). Trimming at V came to 3 bases and at J to 8 bases, leaving 10 bases not matched to a gene. This CDR3 spans 14 amino acids. The CDR3: CAWRGGSGWDEQFF. Written as DNA, the CDR3 is TGTGCCTGGAGAGGGGGCAGTGGATGGGATGAGCAGTTCTTC.

This clonotype was observed many times. V is TRBV7-8 and J is TRBJ2-7; 8 nucleotides line up with TRBD2. Germline loops: CDR1 SGHVS, CDR2 FQNEAQ. There are 16 residues in the CDR3. After removal of 5 bases from V and 7 bases from J, the junction contained 16 bases not matched to a gene. The CDR3 DNA follows: TGTGCCAGCAGCCGTGGGGTCCGGGAGGGGGTATGGGAGCAGTACTTC. Residues: CASSRGVREGVWEQYF.

V and J are TRBV6-1 and TRBJ2-7; 9 bases match TRBD1. J gave up 3 bases and V 7 bases, and 16 bases lay outside the gene matches. Germline V CDR1 and CDR2: MNHNS, SASEGT. The CDR3 covers 17 residues. In DNA, the CDR3 is TGTGCCAGCATCAGATCCCCAACCGGGACAGGGCACTACGAGCAGTACTTC. Its protein is CASIRSPTGTGHYEQYF.

The chain combines TRBV12-3 or TRBV12-4 with TRBJ1-5; D is undetermined. The CDR3 is 15 amino acids. Trimming left V 6 bases short and J 2 bases short, with 14 bases between. CDR3 residues: CASRLSNYGNQPQHF. Written as DNA, the CDR3 is TGTGCCAGCAGACTTTCTAATTATGGCAATCAGCCCCAGCATTTT.

This clonotype appeared many times. One end of the junction does not line up with germline, which may come from a read error. The chain carries TRBV20-1 and TRBJ1-1, with TRBD1 as a possible D gene (5 bases). The CDR3 totals 14 residues. In germline, CDR1 is DFQATT, CDR2 SNEGSKA (reference sequence). This CDR3 reads CSAPGFGMNTETFF. CDR3 nucleotides: TGCAGTGCCCCAGGGTTCGGAATGAACACTGAAACTTTCTTT.

This clonotype was observed many times. J is TRBJ1-5 and V is TRBV2; unclear D gene. V shed 6 bases and J shed 0 bases, with 12 bases lying between them. Germline CDR1 SNHLY, CDR2 FYNNEI. The CDR3 is made up of 15 amino acids. The CDR3 sequence is CASSAQKYSNQPQHF. CDR3 bases: TGTGCCAGCAGCGCCCAGAAATATAGCAATCAGCCCCAGCATTTT. Supplemented by reference TRBV2 and TRBJ1-5, the full variable domain reads EPEVTQTPSHQVTQMGQEVILRCVPISNHLYFYWYRQILGQKVEFLVSFYNNEISEKSEIFDDQFSVERPDGSNFTLKIRSTKLEDSAMYFCASSAQKYSNQPQHFGDGTRLSIL.

This clonotype showed up many times. The V gene is TRBV7-2, the J gene TRBJ2-7; D possibly corresponds to TRBD1 (6 bases). Germline V gene sequence: CDR1 SGHTA, CDR2 FQGNSA. Deletions cut 4 bases from V and 7 bases from J, with 8 bases between. CDR3 length equals 11 residues. The CDR3 is CASSSGQEQYF. CDR3 DNA sequence: TGTGCCAGCAGCTCAGGACAGGAGCAGTACTTC.

In its sample, this clonotype was seen many times. The chain carries TRBV5-1 and TRBJ1-2; D perhaps matches TRBD1 (5 bases). Germline-derived CDR1 and CDR2 are SGHRS and YFSETQ. V dropped 0 bases and J dropped 7 bases, with 13 bases sitting between them. This CDR3 is 14 amino acids long. The CDR3: CASSLEAGYSGYTF. The CDR3 DNA reads as TGCGCCAGCAGCTTGGAGGCAGGGTATAGTGGCTACACCTTC.

This clonotype was detected a few times. The chain employs TRBV19 and TRBJ1-1, with TRBD1 as a possible D gene (6 bases). The V gene's germline CDR1 is LNHDA and CDR2 SQIVND (reference sequence). CDR3 size: 14 residues. V lost 7 bases to trimming and J lost 3 bases, with 15 bases between them. The CDR3 is CASKVRGVDTEAFF. The CDR3 coding sequence is TGTGCCAGTAAAGTAAGGGGGGTGGACACTGAAGCTTTCTTT. The complete variable domain, with remaining parts taken from reference TRBV19 and TRBJ1-1, reads DGGITQSPKYLFRKEGQNVTLSCEQNLNHDAMYWYRQDPGQGLRLIYYSQIVNDFQKGDIAEGYSVSREKKESFPLTVTSAQKNPTAFYLCASKVRGVDTEAFFGQGTRLTVV.

The table lists this clonotype with many counts. This chain uses TRBV30 with TRBJ2-7; tentatively, D is TRBD1 or TRBD2 (5 bases each). Germline V gives CDR1 GTSNPN, CDR2 SVGIG (reference sequence). This CDR3 comprises 12 residues. Trimming shortened V by 5 bases and J by 2 bases, and 10 bases separated the two germline ends. CDR3 loop: CAWAQGPYEQYF. DNA for the CDR3: TGTGCCTGGGCTCAGGGACCCTACGAGCAGTACTTC.

The rearrangement links TRBV12-3 or TRBV12-4 to TRBJ1-2; a weak D match, TRBD1 (6 bases). V was trimmed by 7 bases and J by 4 bases, leaving 16 bases between them. The CDR3 sequence is 14 residues long. The CDR3 loop is CASTTTRGAYGYTF. DNA for the CDR3: TGTGCCAGCACTACGACGCGGGGGGCCTATGGCTACACCTTC.

The chain carries TRBV6-2 or TRBV6-3 and TRBJ2-7; D gene ambiguous. The CDR3 runs to 15 residues. Germline values: CDR1 MNHEY, CDR2 SVGEGT. V was shortened by 0 bases and J by 6 bases, with 15 bases between the two germline ends. DNA for the CDR3: TGTGCCAGCAGTTACTCGAGTTCTCGATGGGTCGAGCAGTACTTC. This codes for CASSYSSSRWVEQYF.

A single count supports this clonotype. This sequence joins TRBV20-1 and TRBJ1-5, with D possibly matching TRBD1 (5 bases). Trimming removed 0 bases at V and 6 bases at J, with 9 bases between. This CDR3 region has 13 residues. CDR1 DFQATT and CDR2 SNEGSKA come from the germline V gene (reference sequence). The CDR3 coding sequence is TGCAGTGCTAGAGAATCAGGGAGTCAGCCCCAGCATTTT. This translates into CSARESGSQPQHF.

V and J are TRBV2 and TRBJ1-2; D call uncertain. The CDR3 has 13 residues. V lost 3 bases, J lost 4 bases, and 9 bases lay in between. Germline CDR1 SNHLY, CDR2 FYNNEI. CDR3: CASSEVGSYGYTF. The CDR3 region has the DNA TGTGCCAGCAGTGAGGTGGGGAGCTATGGCTACACCTTC.

This clonotype was seen many times. The chain links TRBV6-4 to TRBJ2-2; tentatively, D is TRBD1 (5 bases). The CDR3 is made up of 14 amino acids. Germline assignment: CDR1 MRHNA and CDR2 SNTAGT. Trimming shortened V by 4 bases and J by 8 bases, and 14 bases separated the two germline ends. The CDR3 loop is CASSVSQGPGELFF. CDR3 DNA sequence: TGTGCCAGCAGTGTCTCCCAGGGCCCGGGGGAGCTGTTTTTT.

This clonotype was seen many times. The chain's CDR3 is CASSQEFDRGYEQYF. The CDR3 DNA reads TGCGCCAGCAGCCAAGAGTTCGACAGGGGCTACGAGCAGTACTTC. V and J are TRBV4-1 and TRBJ2-7; TRBD1 matches at 8 bases. The V segment lost 0 bases and the J segment 3 bases; nucleotides outside the gene matches: 4. The CDR3 length is 15 residues. Germline CDR1 and CDR2: MGHRA and YSYEKL.

This clonotype was seen ten or more times. Written as DNA, the CDR3 is TGTGCCAGCAGTTTATCAGCCGGGACAGGGATCAATGAGCAGTTCTTC. Protein: CASSLSAGTGINEQFF. The chain carries TRBV12-3 or TRBV12-4 and TRBJ2-1, with TRBD1 identical over 9 bases. V was pared by 2 bases and J by 6 bases, with 8 bases of the junction left unmatched. There are 16 residues in the CDR3.

Many counts were recorded for this clonotype. The chain has TRBV28 and TRBJ1-5, with D unresolved. Germline-derived CDR1 and CDR2 are MDHEN and SYDVKM. The V gene lost 8 bases and the J gene lost 2 bases, with 16 bases spanning the gap. The CDR3 totals 15 residues. CDR3 protein: CASLGRGYRNQPQHF. In nucleotides, the CDR3 is TGTGCCAGCCTCGGACGAGGGTATCGCAATCAGCCCCAGCATTTT.

This clonotype was seen many times. V and J are TRBV29-1 and TRBJ2-5, with D uncertain. The CDR3 runs to 12 residues. Trimming took 2 bases from V and 5 from J, leaving 9 bases between them. Germline assignment: CDR1 SQVTM and CDR2 ANQGSEA. In DNA form, the CDR3 reads TGCAGCGTTGAACACGGTAGGGAGACCCAGTACTTC. It encodes CSVEHGRETQYF.

Note on this clonotype: A clone one base away is much larger, so this may be a read error. This sequence joins TRBV11-2 and TRBJ2-1; D unresolved. CDR1 and CDR2 from the germline V gene are SGHAT and FQNNGV. The CDR3 spans 14 residues. Trimming cost V 2 bases and J 5 bases, with 10 bases left between them. CDR3 sequence (DNA): TGTGCCAGCAGCTTAAGGCGACTGAACAATGAGCAGTTCTTC. Translating gives CASSLRRLNNEQFF.

This clonotype came up many times. The chain has TRBV29-1 and TRBJ1-2, with 7 bases matching TRBD1. The CDR3 extends over 13 amino acids. Germline lookup yields CDR1 SQVTM and CDR2 ANQGSEA. Trimming took 0 bases from V and 4 from J; bases not matched to a gene: 2. CDR3 DNA sequence: TGCAGCGTTGAAGACAGGGGGGGCTATGGCTACACCTTC. This sequence encodes CSVEDRGGYGYTF.

This clonotype showed up many times. This rearrangement joins TRBV11-2 to TRBJ2-7; TRBD2 might be the D (6 bases). The ends were cut back, 0 bases at V and 2 bases at J, with 11 bases in the middle. CDR1 is SGHAT, CDR2 FQNNGV, per germline. The CDR3 loop spans 15 amino acids. CDR3 nucleotide sequence: TGTGCCAGCAGCTTAGATCCGGGAGCCACCTACGAGCAGTACTTC. Protein sequence: CASSLDPGATYEQYF. The entire variable domain, with the rest obtained from reference TRBV11-2 and TRBJ2-7, is as follows: EAGVAQSPRYKIIEKRQSVAFWCNPISGHATLYWYQQILGQGPKLLIQFQNNGVVDDSQLPKDRFSAERLKGVDSTLKIQPAKLEDSAVYLCASSLDPGATYEQYFGPGTRLTVT.

The chain couples TRBV12-3 or TRBV12-4 to TRBJ2-5, with D possibly being TRBD1 (5 bases). This CDR3 comprises 14 residues. Trimming stripped 3 bases from V and 2 bases from J, with 10 bases between. This CDR3 is CASSLADRQETQYF. CDR3 bases: TGTGCCAGCAGTTTGGCCGACAGACAAGAGACCCAGTACTTC.

This chain joins TRBV5-1 and TRBJ2-5; the D is unclear. The CDR3 runs to 13 residues. Germline CDR1 and CDR2: SGHRS and YFSETQ. V dropped 0 bases and J dropped 5 bases, with 8 bases sitting between them. In nucleotides, the CDR3 is TGCGCCAGCAGCTTGGAGCTTGAGGAGACCCAGTACTTC. Encoded protein: CASSLELEETQYF.

This clonotype was observed at least ten times. CDR3 in amino acids: CASSQVQGYEQYF. In DNA, the CDR3 is TGTGCCAGCAGCCAAGTTCAGGGTTACGAGCAGTACTTC. The V gene is TRBV3-1, the J gene TRBJ2-7, with D tentatively TRBD1 (5 bases). The CDR3 totals 13 residues. Germline lookup yields CDR1 LGHDT and CDR2 YNNKEL (reference sequence). V was clipped by 1 base and J by 4 bases, with 8 bases between them.

This clonotype was counted only a few times. The rearrangement uses TRBV19 and TRBJ1-5; D is unclear. The CDR3 is made up of 14 amino acids. With 4 bases removed from V and 5 bases from J, the gap between germline ends came to 12 bases. Germline lookup yields CDR1 LNHDA and CDR2 SQIVND (reference sequence). CDR3 residues: CASSSSLGDQPQHF. The CDR3 coding sequence is TGTGCCAGTAGTAGCAGCCTTGGCGATCAGCCCCAGCATTTT. The variable domain in full, with the rest retrieved from reference TRBV19 and TRBJ1-5, is DGGITQSPKYLFRKEGQNVTLSCEQNLNHDAMYWYRQDPGQGLRLIYYSQIVNDFQKGDIAEGYSVSREKKESFPLTVTSAQKNPTAFYLCASSSSLGDQPQHFGDGTRLSIL.

The V call is TRBV12-3 or TRBV12-4, the J call TRBJ2-5, with a tentative D call TRBD2 (5 bases). The V end was cut by 3 bases, the J end by 5 bases, with 13 bases between. This CDR3 spans 14 amino acids. CDR3 bases: TGTGCCAGCAGTTTCTCGACTACCGCGGAGACCCAGTACTTC. Protein product: CASSFSTTAETQYF.